One and the same sample provided the 9 T cell receptor beta chains below, sequenced in a study of T cell repertoires in ileal Crohn's disease. Only in-frame clones appear in the TCRdb table, and some are missing; sequencing was by immunoSEQ multiplex PCR. The table records over 3,500 clones, around 78% of them present only once. The sample was ileal tissue. These receptors were obtained from an adult with Crohn's disease.

The V and J genes are TRBV5-1 and TRBJ1-3; 7 nucleotides agree with TRBD1. This CDR3 is 17 amino acids long. Trimming took 4 bases from V and 0 from J; bases not matched to a gene: 10. Per germline, CDR1 SGHRS and CDR2 YFSETQ. Here the CDR3 DNA reads TGCGCCAGCAGCGAGTTACAGGGGACCTTCTCTGGAAACACCATATATTTT. This sequence encodes CASSELQGTFSGNTIYF.

The chain is built from TRBV28 and TRBJ1-2, with a possible D match to TRBD1 (6 bases). CDR1 and CDR2 from the germline V gene are MDHEN and SYDVKM. Trimming took off 11 bases at V and 0 bases at J, with 10 bases between the two ends. CDR3 size: 12 residues. This CDR3 is CAGQGTNYGYTF. CDR3 coding DNA: TGTGCCGGCCAGGGGACTAACTATGGCTACACCTTC.

The chain employs TRBV19 and TRBJ2-1; 11 positions agree with TRBD2. CDR3 length equals 15 residues. V lost 11 bases to trimming and J lost 3 bases; unmatched junction nucleotides: 9. CDR1 and CDR2 from the germline V gene are LNHDA and SQIVND (reference sequence). CDR3 DNA sequence: TGTGCCTCCTCTAGCGGGACTAGCGGCTACAATGAGCAGTTCTTC. Residues: CASSSGTSGYNEQFF. Full variable domain (outside the CDR3, taken from reference TRBV19 and TRBJ2-1): DGGITQSPKYLFRKEGQNVTLSCEQNLNHDAMYWYRQDPGQGLRLIYYSQIVNDFQKGDIAEGYSVSREKKESFPLTVTSAQKNPTAFYLCASSSGTSGYNEQFFGPGTRLTVL.

This clone was observed a few times. The CDR3 here is CASSLAGSYEQYF. For the CDR3, the DNA is TGTGCCAGCAGCCTGGCGGGTTCCTACGAGCAGTACTTC. The gene calls are TRBV7-8 and TRBJ2-7, with TRBD2 as a possible D gene (5 bases). Between the trimmed V and J ends, which lost 5 bases and 1 base, there was a span of 9 bases. This CDR3 is 13 amino acids long. Germline assignment: CDR1 SGHVS and CDR2 FQNEAQ.

This clone was counted a single time. The J gene is TRBJ2-2, the V gene TRBV5-4; D perhaps matches TRBD2 (5 bases). The CDR3 runs 15 residues. Germline lookup yields CDR1 SGHNT and CDR2 YYREEE (reference sequence). V shed 1 base and J shed 6 bases, with 13 bases lying between them. This CDR3 reads CASSLWLGVSGELFF. The CDR3 DNA sequence: TGTGCCAGCAGCTTGTGGCTCGGGGTCTCCGGGGAGCTGTTTTTT.

This rearrangement joins TRBV30 to TRBJ1-1; D uncertain. CDR1 GTSNPN and CDR2 SVGIG come from the germline V gene (reference sequence). Trimming took off 2 bases at V and 4 bases at J, with 5 bases between the two ends. The CDR3 has 11 residues. CDR3 sequence reads: CAWSRSTEAFF. CDR3 bases: TGTGCCTGGAGTCGGAGCACTGAAGCTTTCTTT.

Of note for this clone: At one end the junction does not follow the germline gene, possibly because of a read error. CDR3 loop: CASSSDRGGEKLLF. The CDR3 nucleotides read TGTGCCAGCAGCTCGGACAGGGGTGGCGAAAAACTGCTTTTT. This sequence joins TRBV7-9 and TRBJ1-4; the match to TRBD1 covers 9 bases. Germline assignment: CDR1 SEHNR and CDR2 FQNEAQ (reference sequence). This CDR3 has 14 amino acids.

This chain joins TRBV7-8 and TRBJ1-2; D uncertain. The CDR3 is 14 residues long. Germline lookup yields CDR1 SGHVS and CDR2 FQNEAQ. Trimming left V 7 bases short and J 3 bases short, with 15 bases between. The CDR3 DNA sequence: TGTGCCAGCACCGAAAGCCACGCTGACTATGGCTACACCTTC. It codes for CASTESHADYGYTF.

The chain carries TRBV19 and TRBJ1-1, with D possibly matching TRBD1 (5 bases). The V gene lost 3 bases and the J gene lost 1 base, with 12 bases spanning the gap. CDR1 is LNHDA, CDR2 SQIVND, per germline (reference sequence). This CDR3 has 15 residues. The CDR3 sequence is CASSMGRVANTEAFF. CDR3 in DNA: TGTGCCAGTAGTATGGGCAGGGTGGCGAACACTGAAGCTTTCTTT.